What follows are 26 T cell receptor beta chains derived from one specimen sequenced in a study of T cell responses to AZD1222 COVID-19 vaccine. Clones were read by immunoSEQ multiplex PCR, and TCRdb kept only the in-frame ones, dropping some. The sample yields more than 90,000 clones, about 86% seen once. The input for sequencing was peripheral blood, taken 28 days after the second AZD1222 dose. These receptors originate from an adult who received the AZD1222 COVID-19 vaccine.

V usage is TRBV5-1 and J usage is TRBJ2-1, with 7 bases that match TRBD1. Germline V gene sequence: CDR1 SGHRS, CDR2 YFSETQ. V trimming: 0 bases; J trimming: 5 bases; junction bases outside the gene matches: 5. This CDR3 has 15 residues. DNA for the CDR3: TGCGCCAGCAGCTTGGGGGACAGTGTGAACAATGAGCAGTTCTTC. It specifies CASSLGDSVNNEQFF.

The rearrangement joins TRBV9 to TRBJ2-2; perhaps TRBD2 as D (5 bases). Germline V gives CDR1 SGDLS, CDR2 YYNGEE. The germline V and J ends were trimmed by 0 bases and 7 bases, with 7 bases remaining between them. CDR3 length: 13 residues. The CDR3 is CASSVEGLGELFF. In DNA form, the CDR3 reads TGTGCCAGCAGCGTAGAAGGACTCGGGGAGCTGTTTTTT.

This clone was counted between two and nine times. This sequence joins TRBV7-2 and TRBJ1-2; TRBD1 is a possible D gene (5 bases). The ends were cut back, 5 bases at V and 10 bases at J, with 23 bases in the middle. This CDR3 is 15 amino acids long. Germline CDR1 and CDR2: SGHTA and FQGNSA. The CDR3, as DNA: TGTGCCAGCAGCACTACAGGCCCCCAGGGCTTGGACTACACCTTC. Encoded protein: CASSTTGPQGLDYTF.

The rearrangement uses TRBV18 and TRBJ1-4; D remains ambiguous. Germline V CDR1 and CDR2: KGHSH, LQKENI. V lost 1 base to trimming and J lost 0 bases, with 15 bases between them. The CDR3 is 18 residues long. This chain's CDR3 is CASSPLSIKRATNEKLFF. The CDR3 region has the DNA TGTGCCAGCTCACCACTTTCAATAAAGAGGGCAACTAATGAAAAACTGTTTTTT.

The genes are TRBV7-8 and TRBJ1-3; D may be TRBD1 (6 bases). V was pared by 6 bases and J by 4 bases, with 13 bases between. There are 14 residues in the CDR3. Germline assignment: CDR1 SGHVS and CDR2 FQNEAQ. The CDR3 DNA is TGTGCCAGCAGGATGGCAGGGGCAGGAAACACCATATATTTT. Its protein is CASRMAGAGNTIYF.

This clone was seen once. The rearrangement joins TRBV4-1 to TRBJ2-2; D is possibly TRBD2 (6 bases). Per the germline V gene, CDR1 is MGHRA and CDR2 is YSYEKL. The CDR3 runs 17 residues. The V gene lost 4 bases and the J gene lost 4 bases, with 19 bases spanning the gap. This chain's CDR3 is CASSRRWGGETTGELFF. DNA for the CDR3: TGCGCCAGCAGCCGCCGTTGGGGCGGGGAGACCACCGGGGAGCTGTTTTTT.

The chain combines TRBV20-1 with TRBJ2-5; the match to TRBD2 covers 8 bases. With V trimmed by 3 bases and J by 8 bases, 8 bases remained unmatched. This CDR3 contains 13 residues. The germline V gene encodes CDR1 DFQATT and CDR2 SNEGSKA (reference sequence). The CDR3 sequence is CSASQTSGITQYF. The CDR3 region has the DNA TGCAGTGCTAGTCAAACTAGCGGCATTACCCAGTACTTC.

V gene TRBV6-5 combines with J gene TRBJ2-3; D may be TRBD2 (5 bases). CDR3 length: 14 residues. Trimming stripped 0 bases from V and 5 bases from J, with 9 bases between. Germline lookup yields CDR1 MNHEY and CDR2 SVGAGI. CDR3 sequence (DNA): TGTGCCAGCAGTTACTCCCCTGAGGGAGATACGCAGTATTTT. It codes for CASSYSPEGDTQYF.

The chain employs TRBV7-8 and TRBJ1-2, with TRBD1 identical over 11 bases. Germline values: CDR1 SGHVS, CDR2 FQNEAQ. With 5 bases clipped from V and 0 bases from J, the junction kept 11 bases outside the gene matches. CDR3 length: 18 residues. The CDR3 DNA reads TGTGCCAGCAGCCTTTATCCGGGACAGGGGGGTACTAACTATGGCTACACCTTC. It codes for CASSLYPGQGGTNYGYTF.

CDR3 in amino acids: CASSTFISLAGGGYEQYF. In DNA, the CDR3 is TGTGCCAGCAGCACTTTCATTTCCCTAGCGGGAGGGGGCTACGAGCAGTACTTC. The rearrangement joins TRBV27 to TRBJ2-7; TRBD2 aligns across 12 bases. CDR1 MNHEY and CDR2 SMNVEV come from the germline V gene (reference sequence). The CDR3 is made up of 18 amino acids. V was clipped by 6 bases and J by 3 bases; unmatched bases: 15.

The V and J genes are TRBV6-4 and TRBJ2-3, with 7 bases lining up with TRBD2. The CDR3 covers 14 residues. Germline CDR1 is MRHNA and CDR2 is SNTAGT. V lost 2 bases, J lost 3 bases, and 2 bases stayed unmatched. CDR3 nucleotide sequence: TGTGCCAGCAGTGACGGCGGGGGTACAGATACGCAGTATTTT. Its translation: CASSDGGGTDTQYF.

This chain connects TRBV5-4 to TRBJ2-1; D is ambiguous. From germline, CDR1 is SGHNT and CDR2 YYREEE (reference sequence). V was pared by 0 bases and J by 8 bases, with 9 bases between. This CDR3 has 13 residues. Written as DNA, the CDR3 is TGTGCCAGCAGCTTGGATCAGCCGGATGAGCAGTTCTTC. Translation gives CASSLDQPDEQFF.

The chain carries TRBV28 and TRBJ2-7, with 10 bases fitting TRBD1. V lost 6 bases, J lost 5 bases, and 16 bases stayed unmatched. The CDR3 is 17 residues long. CDR1 and CDR2 from the germline V gene are MDHEN and SYDVKM. The chain's CDR3 is CASRPRQGALGRDEQYF. The CDR3 coding sequence is TGTGCCAGCAGGCCAAGACAGGGGGCACTGGGACGGGACGAGCAGTACTTC.

This clone has a handful of counts. The chain links TRBV9 to TRBJ1-5; TRBD1 matches at 7 bases. This CDR3 comprises 14 residues. The trim removed 6 bases at V and 1 base at J, leaving 4 bases unmatched. CDR1 SGDLS and CDR2 YYNGEE come from the germline V gene. As DNA, the CDR3 is TGTGCCAGCACTGACAGGGACAGCAATCAGCCCCAGCATTTT. Translated, it gives CASTDRDSNQPQHF. The full variable domain, with the rest looked up from reference TRBV9 and TRBJ1-5, is DSGVTQTPKHLITATGQRVTLRCSPRSGDLSVYWYQQSLDQGLQFLIQYYNGEERAKGNILERFSAQQFPDLHSELNLSSLELGDSALYFCASTDRDSNQPQHFGDGTRLSIL.

The chain couples TRBV7-9 to TRBJ2-2; D tentatively fits TRBD1 or TRBD2 (5 bases each). This CDR3 is 13 amino acids long. Per germline, CDR1 SEHNR and CDR2 FQNEAQ (reference sequence). Trimming left V 5 bases short and J 5 bases short, with 9 bases between. Here the CDR3 DNA reads TGTGCCAGCAGCGGGACGGTGACCGGGGAGCTGTTTTTT. Translation: CASSGTVTGELFF.

CDR3 sequence reads: CASSVGVEAFF. CDR3 DNA sequence: TGTGCCAGCAGTGTGGGCGTAGAAGCTTTCTTT. The chain carries TRBV25-1 and TRBJ1-1; D gene uncertain. The CDR3 sequence is 11 residues long. Per germline, CDR1 MGHDK and CDR2 SYGVNS. Trimming shortened V by 4 bases and J by 8 bases, and 8 bases separated the two germline ends.

This rearrangement joins TRBV12-3 or TRBV12-4 to TRBJ1-2; TRBD1 is a possible D gene (6 bases). Trimming stripped 2 bases from V and 10 bases from J, with 14 bases between. The length of the CDR3 is 13 residues. This CDR3 is CASSLIRWGPYTF. CDR3 bases: TGTGCCAGCAGTTTAATTCGCTGGGGGCCCTACACCTTC.

This clone came up once. J is TRBJ2-2 and V is TRBV9, with a tentative D call TRBD1 (6 bases). Trimming left V 3 bases short and J 8 bases short, with 11 bases between. The CDR3 sequence is 13 residues long. From germline, CDR1 is SGDLS and CDR2 YYNGEE. The CDR3 protein is CASSGEGTGELFF. As DNA, the CDR3 is TGTGCCAGCAGCGGAGAGGGGACAGGGGAGCTGTTTTTT. Full variable domain (missing parts from reference TRBV9 and TRBJ2-2): DSGVTQTPKHLITATGQRVTLRCSPRSGDLSVYWYQQSLDQGLQFLIQYYNGEERAKGNILERFSAQQFPDLHSELNLSSLELGDSALYFCASSGEGTGELFFGEGSRLTVL.

The genes are TRBV5-1 and TRBJ1-2; D is unclear. V was cut by 0 bases and J by 1 base, with 4 bases left in between. The V gene's germline CDR1 is SGHRS and CDR2 YFSETQ. CDR3 length: 13 amino acids. This CDR3 is CASSLGDNYGYTF. The CDR3, as DNA: TGCGCCAGCAGCTTGGGAGATAACTATGGCTACACCTTC. The full variable domain, rest sourced from reference TRBV5-1 and TRBJ1-2, is KAGVTQTPRYLIKTRGQQVTLSCSPISGHRSVSWYQQTPGQGLQFLFEYFSETQRNKGNFPGRFSGRQFSNSRSEMNVSTLELGDSALYLCASSLGDNYGYTFGSGTRLTVV.

The rearrangement uses TRBV3-1 (or the pseudogene TRBV3-2) and TRBJ1-1, with D uncertain. Germline values: CDR1 LGHDT, CDR2 YNNKEL (reference sequence). The CDR3 contains 14 residues. V was trimmed by 4 bases and J by 6 bases, leaving 15 bases between them. CDR3 loop: CASSLAAVGAEAFF. As DNA, the CDR3 is TGTGCCAGCAGCCTAGCCGCGGTTGGTGCTGAAGCTTTCTTT.

The rearrangement joins TRBV10-3 to TRBJ2-7; D uncertain. Germline V lookup: CDR1 ENHRY, CDR2 SYGVKD. The CDR3 sequence is 12 residues long. Trimming removed 4 bases at V and 0 bases at J, with 4 bases between. The CDR3 sequence: CAISGSSYEQYF. CDR3 DNA sequence: TGTGCCATCAGTGGAAGCTCCTACGAGCAGTACTTC.

The gene calls are TRBV18 and TRBJ2-3, with D unclear. There are 14 residues in the CDR3. Germline CDR1 is KGHSH and CDR2 is LQKENI. Trimming cost V 4 bases and J 1 base, with 9 bases left between them. CDR3 in DNA: TGTGCCAGCTCACTCCTCGACCGCACAGATACGCAGTATTTT. Translating gives CASSLLDRTDTQYF.

A single count supports this clone. The gene calls are TRBV10-3 and TRBJ1-3; D gene unclear. The CDR3 spans 15 residues. Germline V gene sequence: CDR1 ENHRY, CDR2 SYGVKD. Trimming cost V 4 bases and J 4 bases, with 14 bases left between them. The CDR3 is CAISGQGGPGNTIYF. The DNA of the CDR3 is TGTGCCATCAGTGGCCAAGGTGGCCCGGGAAACACCATATATTTT.

The CDR3 region has the DNA TGCGCCAGCAGCCAAGTAACCACGATCTATGGCTACACCTTC. Translated, it gives CASSQVTTIYGYTF. The gene calls are TRBV4-1 and TRBJ1-2, with no clear D. The V gene's germline CDR1 is MGHRA and CDR2 YSYEKL. This CDR3 spans 14 amino acids. V lost 1 base and J lost 4, with 10 bases in between.

This sequence joins TRBV25-1 and TRBJ1-3; no clear D gene. Germline V gene sequence: CDR1 MGHDK, CDR2 SYGVNS. CDR3 size: 14 residues. V was cut by 2 bases and J by 4 bases, with 9 bases left in between. CDR3 sequence (DNA): TGTGCCAGCAGTGAACCCGCCAGCGGAAACACCATATATTTT. Its protein is CASSEPASGNTIYF.

The chain has TRBV30 and TRBJ1-1; no clear D gene. CDR3 length: 13 amino acids. Germline CDR1 reads GTSNPN; CDR2 reads SVGIG (reference sequence). V was pared by 0 bases and J by 2 bases, with 7 bases between. In DNA form, the CDR3 reads TGTGCCTGGAGTGTAAACGGTAACACTGAAGCTTTCTTT. Residues: CAWSVNGNTEAFF.